Given below is one T cell receptor beta chain in context. Authors' processing steps: Counts of nucleated cells, estimated from reference gene primer amplification, were obtained. Assay used: immunoSEQ multiplex PCR; TCRdb lists only in-frame clones, some missing. V and J calls and clone size are those listed in that table; D and trimming were worked out from the DNA. The table shows fewer than 250,000 clones, with around 76% occurring only once. While infection was still active, Seattle patients were enrolled and then followed longitudinally. These data are taken from a study of blood T cell repertoires in COVID-19. On the study more broadly: Some COVID-19 samples were acute and others convalescent; all came from the United States, Italy and Spain. The analysed material was cDNA or gDNA that came from T cells, B-cell-depleted T cells, or PBMCs.

V gave up 4 bases and J gave up 10 bases, with 17 bases separating them. The germline CDR1 and CDR2 sequences are SGHKS and YYEKEE (reference sequence). CDR3 length: 13 residues. Input material: peripheral blood. The chain employs TRBV5-5 and TRBJ1-1; D is possibly TRBD1 (6 bases). This clonotype originated in a woman aged 55-70 years with COVID-19, enrolled during active disease. The CDR3: CASSLVEGVGAFF. The CDR3 DNA sequence: TGTGCCAGCAGCCTAGTAGAGGGGGTGGGAGCTTTCTTT. Variable domain in full (rest from reference TRBV5-5 and TRBJ1-1): DAGVTQSPTHLIKTRGQQVTLRCSPISGHKSVSWYQQVLGQGPQFIFQYYEKEERGRGNFPDRFSARQFPNYSSELNVNALLLGDSALYLCASSLVEGVGAFFGQGTRLTVV.